The 5 T cell receptor beta chains listed next were all sequenced from one sample in a study of regulatory T cells in long-lasting Graves disease. TCR beta libraries were built with iRepertoire HTBI primers and Arm-PCR of CDR3 regions. A single record per CDR3 protein comes from TCRdb applying MiXCR to the multiplex PCR reads. The table has 400,000 to 500,000 distinct CDR3 sequences, under 15% seen once. As for time point: newly diagnosed GD, antithyroid drugs for less than 3 months. There was RNA extracted from PBMCs, and the TCR library was made from it. This sample was shared with a second study, whose subject was T cells in Graves' hyperthyroidism and ophthalmopathy.

This sample comprised peripheral blood mononuclear cells (PBMCs), obtained at new diagnosis, from a patient treated with antithyroid drugs. The source of these receptors is a woman aged 25 to 39 with Graves disease.

There are many counts of this clonotype. The chain carries TRBV19 and TRBJ1-1; D is undetermined. V lost 0 bases and J lost 0, with 5 bases in between. Germline CDR1 reads LNHDA; CDR2 reads SQIVND (reference sequence). This CDR3 has 14 residues. CDR3 sequence: CASSIDTMNTEAFF. DNA of the CDR3: TGTGCCAGTAGTATAGACACTATGAACACTGAAGCTTTCTTT.

This clonotype was detected only once. The V call is TRBV5-1, the J call TRBJ2-3, with TRBD2 matching 8 bases. This CDR3 has 15 amino acids. V was pared by 1 base and J by 6 bases, with 7 bases of the junction left unmatched. Germline lookup yields CDR1 SGHRS and CDR2 YFSETQ. Here the CDR3 DNA reads TGCGCCAGCAGCTTGTCGGGGGGGAATCCCGATACGCAGTATTTT. This translates into CASSLSGGNPDTQYF.

This clonotype was seen more than once but under ten times. The chain carries TRBV25-1 and TRBJ2-1, with D maybe TRBD2 (7 bases). Germline V lookup: CDR1 MGHDK, CDR2 SYGVNS. The CDR3 loop spans 19 amino acids. The germline V and J ends were trimmed by 1 base and 5 bases, with 24 bases remaining between them. The CDR3: CASSEWARGLGEGNNEQFF. The CDR3 nucleotides read TGTGCCAGCAGTGAATGGGCCAGGGGCCTGGGGGAGGGCAACAATGAGCAGTTCTTC. The entire variable domain, with the rest obtained from reference TRBV25-1 and TRBJ2-1, is as follows: EADIYQTPRYLVIGTGKKITLECSQTMGHDKMYWYQQDPGMELHLIHYSYGVNSTEKGDLSSESTVSRIRTEHFPLTLESARPSHTSQYLCASSEWARGLGEGNNEQFFGPGTRLTVL.

This clonotype occurred once. The J gene is TRBJ2-6, the V gene TRBV11-2, with a tentative D call TRBD2 (5 bases). V gave up 0 bases and J gave up 0 bases, with 9 bases separating them. The CDR3 is made up of 17 amino acids. In germline, CDR1 is SGHAT, CDR2 FQNNGV. CDR3 in DNA: TGTGCCAGCAGCTTAGAGGGCGGACTCTCTGGGGCCAACGTCCTGACTTTC. Its protein product is CASSLEGGLSGANVLTF.

This clonotype was found many times. The J gene is TRBJ2-5, the V gene TRBV10-3; D gene ambiguous. V shed 4 bases and J shed 5 bases, with 11 bases lying between them. CDR3 size: 13 residues. Germline V CDR1 and CDR2: ENHRY, SYGVKD. In DNA, the CDR3 is TGTGCCATCAGTGGTGGGCGTTGGGAGACCCAGTACTTC. Protein product: CAISGGRWETQYF.